The rows below give T cell receptor beta chains drawn from one sample of a study of STAT5B mutations in CD4+ large granular lymphocyte leukemia. Data came from immunoSEQ multiplex PCR; TCRdb stores just in-frame clones and leaves some out. The profile covers over 25,000 clones, with approximately 81% appearing a single time and about 0.3% taken by the ten largest. The sequenced sample consisted of CD4+ T cells from blood buffy coats. These receptors were collected from a human donor in good health. Both conserved end residues are part of each CDR3. A D gene is named only where the DNA matches it firmly. A row's size may be missing; if present it is once, few, many or a size class.

v_gene	j_gene	abundance	d_gene	CDR3nt	CDR3aa
TRBV5-8	TRBJ2-3	NA	NA	TGTGCCAGCAGAGCCGGCGCCACCCCCCCATCTAGCACAGATACGCAGTATTTT	CASRAGATPPSSTDTQYF
TRBV5-4	TRBJ2-7	NA	TRBD1	TGTGCCAGCAGCATCGACAGGGTCGGCGAGCAGTACTTC	CASSIDRVGEQYF
TRBV5-1	TRBJ1-3	once	NA	TGCGCCAGCAGCTTGGCCCAGGCACCAGGAAACACCATATATTTT	CASSLAQAPGNTIYF
TRBV19	TRBJ2-5	NA	NA	TGTGCCAGTAGTATCGGGGGCAGGGTAGAAGAGACCCAGTACTTC	CASSIGGRVEETQYF
TRBV2	TRBJ1-5	NA	NA	TGTGCCAGCAGTTTCCAGAGCAATCAGCCCCAGCATTTT	CASSFQSNQPQHF
TRBV28	TRBJ1-2	few	NA	TGTGCCAGCAGCCCTGTAGGGGAGGGCGCCTATGGCTACACCTTC	CASSPVGEGAYGYTF
TRBV5-6	TRBJ1-4	NA	TRBD1	TGTGCCAGCAGCTTGGGGACAGGGGGCCTACGGGGGGAAAAACTGTTTTTT	CASSLGTGGLRGEKLFF
TRBV7-6	TRBJ2-5	NA	TRBD2	TGTGCCAGCAGCCCCTCGGCGGGGGGGCACGAGACCCAGTACTTC	CASSPSAGGHETQYF
TRBV11-3	TRBJ2-7	NA	TRBD2	TGTGCCAGCAGCTTAGATTATGAAGCGGGAGGAGGCTACGAGCAGTACTTC	CASSLDYEAGGGYEQYF
TRBV18	TRBJ2-6	NA	NA	TGTGCCAGCTCGGCCGAGGGGGCCAACGTCCTGACTTTC	CASSAEGANVLTF
TRBV4-2	TRBJ2-5	once	TRBD2	TGTGCCAGCAGCCCAAGATACGCCAGCGGGAAACGGACCCAGTACTTC	CASSPRYASGKRTQYF
TRBV4-3	TRBJ2-1	NA	NA	TGCGCCAGCAGCCGAAATCCACTAGTTTCCTACAATGAGCAGTTCTTC	CASSRNPLVSYNEQFF
TRBV6-1	TRBJ2-1	NA	TRBD2	TGTGCCAGCAGTTCTAGTCTAGCGGGGTCCAAGCAGTTCTTC	CASSSSLAGSKQFF
TRBV6-1	TRBJ2-7	NA	NA	TGTGCCAGCAGTGAGTTTCTGAGCGGGTGGACCTACGAGCAGTACTTC	CASSEFLSGWTYEQYF
TRBV9	TRBJ2-3	NA	TRBD2	TGTGCCAGCAGCGCTCAATCAGCGGGAGCGCGTGGCACAGATACGCAGTATTTT	CASSAQSAGARGTDTQYF
TRBV18	TRBJ2-7	NA	TRBD1	TGTGCCAGCTCATTCTCCGGTGGGACAGCGTTATACGAGCAGTACTTC	CASSFSGGTALYEQYF
TRBV6-1	TRBJ1-5	NA	NA	TGTGCCAGCAGTACGGATAACAATCAGCCCCAGCATTTT	CASSTDNNQPQHF
TRBV30	TRBJ2-5	NA	NA	TGTGCCTGGAATACCGGGAGCGGAAGGGAGACCCAGTACTTC	CAWNTGSGRETQYF
TRBV14	TRBJ2-5	NA	TRBD2	TGTGCCAGCAGCCAAGCAATTAGCGGGAGGGAGACCCAGTACTTC	CASSQAISGRETQYF
TRBV4-3	TRBJ2-3	NA	TRBD2	TGCGCCAGCAGCCAACGTGCCGCCACCGGGGGGGATACGCAGTATTTT	CASSQRAATGGDTQYF
TRBV6-4	TRBJ1-2	NA	NA	TGTGCCAGCAGCCAACGGACGGCATTAAATGGCTACACCTTC	CASSQRTALNGYTF
TRBV18	TRBJ2-2	once	NA	TGTGCCAGCTCACCGGACAGTAACACCGGGGAGCTGTTTTTT	CASSPDSNTGELFF
TRBV7-3	TRBJ2-5	NA	NA	TGTGCCAGCAGCTTGGTCGGTGGGGGTCGGGAGACCCAGTACTTC	CASSLVGGGRETQYF
TRBV11-3	TRBJ2-5	few	NA	TGTGCCAGCAGCTTAGTATTCGTGGGGGCAGGCCAGGAGACCCAGTACTTC	CASSLVFVGAGQETQYF
TRBV11-3	TRBJ2-1	NA	TRBD2	TGTGCCAGCAGCTTAGGGGGGGGACCCTACAATGAGCAGTTCTTC	CASSLGGGPYNEQFF
TRBV6-4	TRBJ1-5	NA	NA	TGTGCCAGCCCCTCGGACAGCAATCAGCCCCAGCATTTT	CASPSDSNQPQHF
TRBV7-9	TRBJ1-2	NA	TRBD1	TGTGCCAGCAGCGCGGGACAGGGAGGGGGCTACACCTTC	CASSAGQGGGYTF
TRBV18	TRBJ2-1	NA	TRBD2	TGTGCCAGCTCACCACCGAGCGGGGGACTTCACAATGAGCAGTTCTTC	CASSPPSGGLHNEQFF
TRBV18	TRBJ2-7	once	NA	TGTGCCAGCTCACCTCCGGGAGTCCCCTACGAGCAGTACTTC	CASSPPGVPYEQYF
TRBV5-1	TRBJ2-7	NA	NA	TGCGCCAGCAGCTTGGAGGGGACCACCTACGAGCAGTACTTC	CASSLEGTTYEQYF
TRBV7-9	TRBJ1-1	few	NA	TGTGCCAGCAGCTTAGCTTCGGCAAACGGGCACACTGAAGCTTTCTTT	CASSLASANGHTEAFF
TRBV27	TRBJ2-7	NA	NA	TGTGCCAGCAGTGCCCTATCCGGTCCGTACGAGCAGTACTTC	CASSALSGPYEQYF
TRBV21-1	TRBJ1-5	once	NA	TGTGCCAGCAGCCGCCCGAGGACCCGTAGACGTAGCAATCAGCCCCAGCATTTT	CASSRPRTRRRSNQPQHF
TRBV10-2	TRBJ2-1	NA	NA	TGCGCCAGTGTGGACGGAACATACAATGAGCAGTTCTTC	CASVDGTYNEQFF
TRBV6-5	TRBJ1-1	NA	NA	TGTGCCAGCAGTTACCAACAGGCTCCGGGGACTGAAGCTTTCTTT	CASSYQQAPGTEAFF
TRBV5-1	TRBJ1-5	few	TRBD1	TGCGCCAGCAGCTTGGATAGTTCAGGGGGGAATCAGCCCCAGCATTTT	CASSLDSSGGNQPQHF
TRBV6-5	TRBJ1-6	NA	TRBD1	TGTGCCAGCAGTTACGCGACAGGGGGAAGTAATTCACCCCTCCACTTT	CASSYATGGSNSPLHF
TRBV16	TRBJ2-7	NA	NA	TGTGCCAGCAGCCCCTCCCCTCCAGGAAACGAGCAGTACTTC	CASSPSPPGNEQYF
TRBV7-9	TRBJ2-3	NA	TRBD2	TGTGCCAGCAGCTTAGCGATTAGCGGGAGTGCAGATACGCAGTATTTT	CASSLAISGSADTQYF
TRBV2	TRBJ2-3	few	NA	TGTGCCAGCCGAATCCTTACTAGCACAGATACGCAGTATTTT	CASRILTSTDTQYF
TRBV19	TRBJ2-1	NA	TRBD2	TGTGCCAGTACCCCGCTGGGTAGCGGGGAATACAATGAGCAGTTCTTC	CASTPLGSGEYNEQFF
TRBV30	TRBJ1-2	few	NA	TGTGCCTGGAGTCCGGGGGAAGGCTACACCTTC	CAWSPGEGYTF
TRBV5-1	TRBJ1-2	NA	NA	TGCGCCACCGGACCTGAGGGGGGCTATGGCTACACCTTC	CATGPEGGYGYTF
TRBV6-1	TRBJ2-7	NA	NA	TGTGTCAGCAGCAGGACAGTCAGCTCCTACGAGCAGTACTTC	CVSSRTVSSYEQYF
TRBV19	TRBJ1-5	NA	NA	TGTGCCAGTAACCCGTCAGGTGGCTTGGGTCAGCCCCAGCATTTT	CASNPSGGLGQPQHF
TRBV6-5	TRBJ2-2	few	TRBD1	TGTGCCAGCAGAACGGGACAGTACACCGGGGAGCTGTTTTTT	CASRTGQYTGELFF
TRBV14	TRBJ2-7	once	NA	TGTGCCAGCAGCCAAGATGGGGGTTACGAGCAGTACTTC	CASSQDGGYEQYF
TRBV5-1	TRBJ2-4	once	NA	TGCGCCAGCAGCTTGTCCGGGGACCGCCGGAACTTC	CASSLSGDRRNF
TRBV29-1	TRBJ2-1	few	TRBD1	TGCAGCGTGATTAGGACAGGGGGCAATGAGCAGTTCTTC	CSVIRTGGNEQFF